The 27 T cell receptor beta chains given below trace back to one sample, sequenced in a study of T-cell memory formation after mild COVID-19. One entry per CDR3 protein results from TCRdb running MiXCR on the 5' RACE reads. In the table there are roughly 550,000 distinct CDR3 sequences, roughly 22% of which are singletons. The sequenced material came from PBMCs or a T cell subset sorted from them (not recorded which). All receptors derive from an adult woman who had mild COVID-19 (a few samples of this study predate the infection). Cell type and time point are not known.

V gene TRBV24-1 combines with J gene TRBJ1-1, with D perhaps matching TRBD1 (5 bases). Germline values: CDR1 KGHDR, CDR2 SFDVKD. The CDR3 has 13 residues. The V end was cut by 10 bases, the J end by 0 bases, with 11 bases between. The CDR3 coding sequence is TGTGCCACTAAAGGGGAAATGAACACTGAAGCTTTCTTT. Residues: CATKGEMNTEAFF.

This chain links TRBV5-1 with TRBJ2-3; 7 nucleotides align to TRBD2. CDR1 and CDR2 (germline): SGHRS, YFSETQ. The CDR3 runs 14 residues. V lost 2 bases, J lost 2 bases, and 2 bases stayed unmatched. The CDR3 DNA is TGCGCCAGCAGCTTTGGGGGGGACACAGATACGCAGTATTTT. It encodes CASSFGGDTDTQYF.

This clonotype was seen only a few times. The chain uses TRBV6-4 and TRBJ2-5; a weak D match, TRBD2 (6 bases). The CDR3 contains 15 residues. Looked up from germline, CDR1 is MRHNA and CDR2 is SNTAGT. The germline V and J ends were trimmed by 3 bases and 5 bases, with 16 bases remaining between them. For the CDR3, the DNA is TGTGCCAGCAGTGAATTCGGGGGACCTGGGGAGACCCAGTACTTC. Residues: CASSEFGGPGETQYF.

The rearrangement links TRBV3-1 to TRBJ2-5; D unclear. The germline V gene has CDR1 LGHDT and CDR2 YNNKEL (reference sequence). Trimming shortened V by 0 bases and J by 4 bases, and 9 bases separated the two germline ends. The CDR3 is 14 amino acids. CDR3 bases: TGTGCCAGCAGCCAAGATTTCGCGGCAGAGACCCAGTACTTC. Translating gives CASSQDFAAETQYF.

The V and J genes are TRBV27 and TRBJ2-5; 8 positions match TRBD2. The CDR3 has 14 amino acids. V lost 5 bases, J lost 2 bases, and 4 bases stayed unmatched. The germline gives CDR1 MNHEY, CDR2 SMNVEV (reference sequence). The CDR3 loop is CASSKLAEQETQYF. CDR3 sequence (DNA): TGTGCCAGCAGTAAACTAGCGGAACAAGAGACCCAGTACTTC.

This clonotype appeared a few times. This chain connects TRBV7-6 to TRBJ2-3; tentatively, D is TRBD1 or TRBD2 (6 bases each). Trimming took off 5 bases at V and 1 base at J, with 16 bases between the two ends. The CDR3 sequence is 16 residues long. CDR1 is SGHVS, CDR2 FNYEAQ, per germline. CDR3 DNA sequence: TGTGCCAGCAGCCTCAGAAGGGGGACTGGCACAGATACGCAGTATTTT. Translation gives CASSLRRGTGTDTQYF.

The table lists this clonotype with many counts. This chain links TRBV24-1 with TRBJ2-7; D gene unclear. Per the germline V gene, CDR1 is KGHDR and CDR2 is SFDVKD. Trimming stripped 4 bases from V and 3 bases from J, with 9 bases between. The CDR3 is 13 residues long. Written as DNA, the CDR3 is TGTGCCACCAGTGACCAGGACCGCTACGAGCAGTACTTC. Translated, it gives CATSDQDRYEQYF.

V and J are TRBV18 and TRBJ1-2, with 7 bases aligning to TRBD1. Germline loops: CDR1 KGHSH, CDR2 LQKENI. This CDR3 is 15 amino acids long. The J segment lost 3 bases and the V segment lost 6 bases, leaving 10 bases of the junction unmatched. CDR3 in amino acids: CASSQRQGPDYGYTF. The CDR3 DNA reads as TGTGCCAGCTCGCAACGACAGGGCCCCGACTATGGCTACACCTTC.

The CDR3 coding sequence is TGTGCCAGTAGTATACTTAATGCCCACACTGAAGCTTTCTTT. Translating gives CASSILNAHTEAFF. The V gene is TRBV19, the J gene TRBJ1-1; D gene uncertain. Germline V lookup: CDR1 LNHDA, CDR2 SQIVND (reference sequence). Trimming left V 2 bases short and J 3 bases short, with 10 bases between. This CDR3 has 14 residues.

V is TRBV20-1 and J is TRBJ2-1, with TRBD1 matching over 10 bases. Germline lookup yields CDR1 DFQATT and CDR2 SNEGSKA (reference sequence). Trimming cost V 0 bases and J 8 bases; bases outside gene matches: 13. The CDR3 contains 17 residues. This CDR3 is CSARDWGTGVGLDEQFF. CDR3 nucleotides: TGCAGTGCTAGAGATTGGGGGACAGGGGTCGGTCTGGATGAGCAGTTCTTC.

This clonotype has a handful of counts. The V call is TRBV5-6, the J call TRBJ2-2; 7 nucleotides match TRBD1. The CDR3 is made up of 13 amino acids. V was pared by 4 bases and J by 7 bases, with 4 bases of the junction left unmatched. Germline V gives CDR1 SGHDT, CDR2 YYEEEE. CDR3 region: CASSLTGNGELFF. Written as DNA, the CDR3 is TGTGCCAGCAGCCTGACAGGGAACGGGGAGCTGTTTTTT. Combining the CDR3 with reference TRBV5-6 and TRBJ2-2 gives the whole variable domain DAGVTQSPTHLIKTRGQQVTLRCSPKSGHDTVSWYQQALGQGPQFIFQYYEEEERQRGNFPDRFSGHQFPNYSSELNVNALLLGDSALYLCASSLTGNGELFFGEGSRLTVL.

This clonotype was detected only a few times. The CDR3 DNA sequence: TGCGCCAGCAGCCCATCCAGGACTAGCGGGCCTCTTGGCCGGGGCGAGCAGTTCTTC. It encodes CASSPSRTSGPLGRGEQFF. The chain links TRBV5-1 to TRBJ2-1; 11 bases match TRBD2. CDR1 SGHRS and CDR2 YFSETQ come from the germline V gene. The ends lost 4 bases at V and 10 bases at J; junction bases unmatched: 22. The CDR3 is made up of 19 amino acids.

The chain carries TRBV20-1 and TRBJ1-1, with D tentatively TRBD1 (5 bases). V gave up 0 bases and J gave up 2 bases, with 13 bases separating them. The CDR3 is 15 amino acids. From germline, CDR1 is DFQATT and CDR2 SNEGSKA (reference sequence). CDR3 protein: CSARDPGPVNTEAFF. The CDR3 bases are TGCAGTGCTAGAGATCCGGGACCCGTAAACACTGAAGCTTTCTTT.

This clonotype showed up just a few times. The V call is TRBV12-3 or TRBV12-4, the J call TRBJ2-7; TRBD1 matches at 9 bases. With V trimmed by 5 bases and J by 5 bases, 7 bases remained unmatched. This CDR3 is 14 amino acids long. CDR3 sequence: CASSVRGQGHEQYF. Here the CDR3 DNA reads TGTGCCAGCAGTGTGAGGGGACAGGGTCACGAGCAGTACTTC.

V usage is TRBV19 and J usage is TRBJ2-3; 7 bases are a match to TRBD1. CDR3 size: 16 residues. Germline CDR1 is LNHDA and CDR2 is SQIVND (reference sequence). Trimming removed 3 bases from V and 2 bases from J; junction bases left unmatched: 8. In DNA form, the CDR3 reads TGTGCCAGTAGTATGACCGACAGGGTGATCACAGATACGCAGTATTTT. Translated, it gives CASSMTDRVITDTQYF.

The chain combines TRBV2 with TRBJ2-2; 11 nucleotides align to TRBD2. CDR1 and CDR2 (germline): SNHLY, FYNNEI. The CDR3 consists of 18 residues. V trimming: 5 bases; J trimming: 6 bases; junction bases outside the gene matches: 14. The DNA for the CDR3 is TGTGCCAGCAGTCCTGGTTTAGCGGGGGGGCCCGGGGCCGGGGAGCTGTTTTTT. Its translation: CASSPGLAGGPGAGELFF.

This clonotype was observed at least ten times. The chain uses TRBV7-2 and TRBJ2-7; D remains unclear. This CDR3 comprises 14 residues. Germline values: CDR1 SGHTA, CDR2 FQGNSA. The ends were cut back, 5 bases at V and 1 base at J, with 12 bases in the middle. The CDR3 loop is CASSQQTHSYEQYF. As DNA, the CDR3 is TGTGCCAGCAGCCAACAGACCCATTCCTACGAGCAGTACTTC.

V usage is TRBV6-5 and J usage is TRBJ1-1; 8 bases map to TRBD1. Trimming took 4 bases from V and 3 from J; bases not matched to a gene: 10. Germline V CDR1 and CDR2: MNHEY, SVGAGI. This CDR3 region has 16 residues. CDR3 bases: TGTGCCAGCAGTTTAACCAGGGGGCGGGAGGACACTGAAGCTTTCTTT. This sequence encodes CASSLTRGREDTEAFF.

This clonotype was detected only a few times. The chain combines TRBV12-3 or TRBV12-4 with TRBJ2-7; no clear D gene. This CDR3 is built from 14 residues. Deletions cut 6 bases from V and 0 bases from J, with 12 bases between. The CDR3 reads CASRSSSSSYEQYF. CDR3 nucleotides: TGTGCCAGCAGGTCTTCCTCCAGCTCCTACGAGCAGTACTTC.

The gene calls are TRBV5-6 and TRBJ2-1; 8 bases fit TRBD2. The CDR3 covers 13 residues. V lost 5 bases to trimming and J lost 12 bases; unmatched junction nucleotides: 10. Germline CDR1 is SGHDT and CDR2 is YYEEEE. The CDR3 is CASRFPGGLVQFF. Here the CDR3 DNA reads TGTGCCAGCAGATTCCCGGGGGGGTTAGTGCAGTTCTTC.

This clonotype was detected only a few times. The chain combines TRBV24-1 with TRBJ2-7; TRBD1 or TRBD2 may be the D gene (5 bases each). The V end lost 5 bases, the J end lost 3 bases, and 13 bases lay between the germline ends. Germline loops: CDR1 KGHDR, CDR2 SFDVKD. This CDR3 contains 14 residues. This chain's CDR3 is CATSGRDGVYEQYF. CDR3 coding DNA: TGTGCCACCAGTGGACGGGACGGAGTCTACGAGCAGTACTTC.

In this sample, this clonotype turned up a few times. The genes are TRBV5-6 and TRBJ2-7; possibly TRBD1 for D (5 bases). Germline CDR1 SGHDT, CDR2 YYEEEE. The germline V and J ends were trimmed by 3 bases and 0 bases, with 7 bases remaining between them. There are 13 residues in the CDR3. The CDR3 reads CASSWGTSYEQYF. CDR3 bases: TGTGCCAGCAGCTGGGGCACCTCCTACGAGCAGTACTTC.

This clonotype was seen more than once but under ten times. The DNA of the CDR3 is TGCGCCAGCAGCAACGAGGGGCATAATTCACCCCTCCACTTT. Encoded protein: CASSNEGHNSPLHF. The chain carries TRBV5-1 and TRBJ1-6; the D gene is possibly TRBD1 (5 bases). Germline lookup yields CDR1 SGHRS and CDR2 YFSETQ. The CDR3 covers 14 residues. The germline V and J ends were trimmed by 4 bases and 5 bases, with 10 bases remaining between them.

The chain recombines TRBV7-2 with TRBJ2-7; D not certain. The CDR3 length is 15 residues. Germline-derived CDR1 and CDR2 are SGHTA and FQGNSA. Between the trimmed V and J ends, which lost 5 bases and 2 bases, there was a span of 16 bases. For the CDR3, the DNA is TGTGCCAGCAGCAGAGGCCGTGGCTACACCTACGAGCAGTACTTC. Translation gives CASSRGRGYTYEQYF. The full variable domain, its missing parts supplied by reference TRBV7-2 and TRBJ2-7, is GAGVSQSPSNKVTEKGKDVELRCDPISGHTALYWYRQSLGQGLEFLIYFQGNSAPDKSGLPSDRFSAERTGGSVSTLTIQRTQQEDSAVYLCASSRGRGYTYEQYFGPGTRLTVT.

This clonotype was picked up a small number of times. The V and J genes are TRBV27 and TRBJ2-1; possibly TRBD1 for D (6 bases). CDR1 and CDR2 (germline): MNHEY, SMNVEV (reference sequence). V was clipped by 4 bases and J by 2 bases, with 18 bases between them. The CDR3 extends over 17 amino acids. CDR3 region: CASSSDGWDTAYNEQFF. The CDR3 region has the DNA TGTGCCAGCAGTTCAGATGGGTGGGACACAGCCTACAATGAGCAGTTCTTC.

In its sample, this clonotype was seen many times. The chain couples TRBV27 to TRBJ1-1; 7 bases are shared with TRBD1. The CDR3 extends over 14 amino acids. The germline gives CDR1 MNHEY, CDR2 SMNVEV (reference sequence). Trimming at V came to 5 bases and at J to 1 base, leaving 4 bases not matched to a gene. CDR3 bases: TGTGCCAGCAGTGTACAGGGGCCGAACACTGAAGCTTTCTTT. As protein: CASSVQGPNTEAFF.

This clonotype was detected only a few times. DNA for the CDR3: TGCGCCAGCAGCCAACACCCCAGGGGGCTGGGCAATCAGCCCCAGCATTTT. Translating gives CASSQHPRGLGNQPQHF. The chain employs TRBV4-1 and TRBJ1-5, with 8 bases fitting TRBD1. This CDR3 is 17 amino acids long. Germline V gene lookup returns CDR1 MGHRA and CDR2 YSYEKL. The V segment lost 2 bases and the J segment 2 bases; nucleotides outside the gene matches: 8.